Listed below are T cell receptor beta chains from one sample, sequenced in a study of neurological immune-mediated disorders. TCRdb redid the calling of the 5' RACE reads with MiXCR, one entry per CDR3 protein. The profile shows about 50,000 distinct CDR3 sequences, 6.5% to 8.5% of them singletons. Sequenced material: PBMCs. These receptors all stem from a woman between 40 and 50 years old in good health. Each CDR3 is given with its conserved first and last residue.

TRBV5-6,TRBJ1-1,CASSMDPLGTEAFF
TRBV18,TRBJ2-1,CASSLPASGNKYNEQFF
TRBV10-2,TRBJ1-1,CASSESGKKGYTEAFF
TRBV27,TRBJ2-2,CASSLAWNTGELFF
TRBV7-2,TRBJ1-5,CASSLTDQPQHF
TRBV4-3,TRBJ1-1,CASSTLSGNTEAFF
TRBV12-3/TRBV12-4,TRBJ2-7,CASSLTGAYEQYF
TRBV20-1,TRBJ1-4,CSARNPTNEKLFF
TRBV5-1,TRBJ2-6,CASSLGPTWPGANVLTF
TRBV19,TRBJ1-1,CATEGGTEAFF
TRBV29-1,TRBJ2-1,CSAATVVGGGGYNEQFF
TRBV5-1,TRBJ1-5,CASSLDLNQPQHF
TRBV5-1,TRBJ1-1,CASSPSLRQNAFF
TRBV4-3,TRBJ1-2,CASSQEGAYGYTF
TRBV29-1,TRBJ2-7,CSVGLNYEQYF
TRBV30,TRBJ1-1,CAWTPLDTEAFF
TRBV7-2,TRBJ2-5,CASTRYGARLQSRETQYF
TRBV12-3/TRBV12-4,TRBJ1-2,CASSFIGRGYGYTF
TRBV20-1,TRBJ2-7,CSASGLGGAEQYF
TRBV2,TRBJ2-1,CASGYGGSGNEQFF
TRBV5-6,TRBJ2-3,CASSPDGASDTQYF
TRBV20-1,TRBJ1-2,CSARGAQSGYTF
TRBV5-1,TRBJ2-7,CASSVGTGLYEQYF
TRBV25-1,TRBJ2-7,CASSTRQGADYEQYF
TRBV5-6,TRBJ2-1,CASSPAVSSYNEKFF
TRBV29-1,TRBJ1-1,CSVGRATGNTEAFF
TRBV3-1,TRBJ1-1,CASSQGTPGSAFF
TRBV7-2,TRBJ2-1,CASSSLSYEQFF
TRBV12-3/TRBV12-4,TRBJ2-7,CASSRLGLSSSYEQYF
TRBV7-8,TRBJ2-5,CASSLISGGGETQYF
TRBV6-5,TRBJ2-1,CASRLDITSYNEQFF
TRBV20-1,TRBJ1-4,CSARGEGANEKLFF
TRBV7-9,TRBJ1-1,CASSLDLGTEAFF
TRBV6-2/TRBV6-3,TRBJ2-7,CASSNNPGQASYEQYF
TRBV20-1,TRBJ2-2,CSARVTGNPGELFF
TRBV7-8,TRBJ2-1,CASRRQGMENEQFF
TRBV7-2,TRBJ2-5,CASSLVGTVQGETQYF
TRBV7-2,TRBJ2-1,CASSSTPSGLQFF
TRBV20-1,TRBJ2-3,CSARDGGRSTDTQYF
TRBV11-3,TRBJ1-5,CASSLHRNQPQHF
TRBV7-8,TRBJ2-1,CASSLSLLGPHDEQFF